Listed below are T cell receptor beta chains from one sample, sequenced in a study of blood T cell repertoires in COVID-19. Here immunoSEQ multiplex PCR was the method, and the copy in TCRdb shows in-frame clones only, minus some. The sample yields over 10,000 clones, around 70% seen once. Sequences were obtained from peripheral blood. Every receptor here comes from a man between 60 and 75 years old with COVID-19, enrolled during active disease. CDR3s include the opening cysteine and the closing phenylalanine or tryptophan. Each record gives: J gene, clone size, V gene, D gene, CDR3 protein, CDR3 DNA. The D gene is left open where the match is weak. The listing skips clone size in some rows; elsewhere it reads once, few, many or a size class.

TRBJ1-2	NA	TRBV28	TRBD1	CASIGQGTPGYTF	TGTGCCAGCATCGGACAGGGAACCCCTGGCTACACCTTC
TRBJ1-1	NA	TRBV3-1/TRBV3-2	NA	CASSQGLTGFRAFF	TGTGCCAGCAGCCAAGGCCTCACTGGTTTCCGGGCTTTCTTT
TRBJ2-1	NA	TRBV19	TRBD1	CASSMEGQGYNEQFF	TGTGCCAGTAGTATGGAGGGACAGGGCTACAATGAGCAGTTCTTC
TRBJ1-1	NA	TRBV5-1	NA	CASSLVGATEAFF	TGCGCCAGCAGCTTGGTGGGGGCCACTGAAGCTTTCTTT
TRBJ2-1	NA	TRBV7-2	NA	CASSLWGGHNEQFF	TGTGCCAGCAGCTTATGGGGAGGACACAATGAGCAGTTCTTC
TRBJ2-1	NA	TRBV30	NA	CAWSGRTADTQNEQFF	TGTGCCTGGAGCGGGAGGACAGCGGATACCCAAAATGAGCAGTTCTTC
TRBJ2-2	NA	TRBV11-3	NA	CASSFTSAGELFF	TGTGCCAGCAGCTTTACCAGCGCCGGGGAGCTGTTTTTT
TRBJ1-2	NA	TRBV29-1	NA	CSIEPGYYGYTF	TGCAGCATTGAACCGGGGTACTATGGCTACACCTTC
TRBJ2-2	NA	TRBV27	TRBD2	CASSLTSANTGELFF	TGTGCCAGCAGTCTGACTAGCGCGAACACCGGGGAGCTGTTTTTT
TRBJ2-1	NA	TRBV7-2	TRBD2	CASSLERGGVYNEQFF	TGTGCCAGCAGCTTAGAGCGGGGGGGCGTCTACAATGAGCAGTTCTTC
TRBJ1-1	few	TRBV19	NA	CASSTYLQGSSEAFF	TGTGCCAGTAGTACCTATCTACAGGGAAGTTCTGAAGCTTTCTTT
TRBJ1-2	NA	TRBV11-3	NA	CASSLARGSGYTF	TGTGCCAGCAGCTTAGCGAGGGGGAGTGGCTACACCTTC
TRBJ1-2	NA	TRBV7-8	TRBD1	CASSIYRGPNYGYTF	TGTGCCAGCAGCATCTACAGGGGCCCTAACTATGGCTACACCTTC
TRBJ1-2	few	TRBV9	NA	CASSDGYGYTF	TGTGCCAGCAGCGACGGTTATGGCTACACCTTC
TRBJ1-2	NA	TRBV5-1	TRBD1	CASSLGQGRDGYTF	TGCGCCAGCAGCTTGGGACAGGGGAGGGATGGCTACACCTTC
TRBJ2-1	few	TRBV20-1	NA	CSASSYEQFF	TGCAGTGCTAGTTCGTATGAGCAGTTCTTC
TRBJ2-7	NA	TRBV27	NA	CASSFSDSRWVYEQYF	TGTGCCAGCAGTTTCTCGGACTCTCGGTGGGTCTACGAGCAGTACTTC
TRBJ2-1	NA	TRBV13	TRBD2	CASSLKREFYNEQFF	TGTGCCAGCAGCTTAAAGCGGGAGTTCTACAATGAGCAGTTCTTC
TRBJ1-3	few	TRBV10-3	TRBD1	CAISEWQGVSGNTIYF	TGTGCCATCAGTGAGTGGCAGGGGGTCTCGGGAAACACCATATATTTT
TRBJ2-1	NA	TRBV21-1	NA	CASSKAGVDGLSYNEQFF	TGTGCCAGCAGCAAAGCCGGGGTAGACGGACTATCCTACAATGAGCAGTTCTTC
TRBJ1-6	few	TRBV27	NA	CASSRDWGNNSPLHF	TGTGCCAGCAGCAGGGATTGGGGAAATAATTCACCCCTCCACTTT
TRBJ1-2	NA	TRBV4-1	TRBD1	CASSQGWRDSRGYTF	TGCGCCAGCAGCCAAGGATGGAGGGACAGCCGGGGCTACACCTTC
TRBJ2-2	NA	TRBV4-2	TRBD2	CASSQLLAGPGELFF	TGTGCCAGCAGCCAACTACTAGCGGGGCCCGGGGAGCTGTTTTTT
TRBJ2-7	NA	TRBV30	NA	CAGMDSSYEQYF	TGTGCCGGGATGGACAGCTCCTACGAGCAGTACTTC
TRBJ2-1	medium-sized	TRBV2	TRBD2	CASSEGLAGGPGEQFF	TGTGCCAGCAGTGAAGGTTTAGCGGGAGGGCCAGGGGAGCAGTTCTTC
TRBJ1-2	NA	TRBV6-2/TRBV6-3	TRBD1	CASSPDRGYGYTF	TGTGCCAGCAGCCCCGACAGGGGGTATGGCTACACCTTC
TRBJ1-5	NA	TRBV28	TRBD1	CASSDRTGTGGIYSNQPQHF	TGTGCCAGCAGCGACCGTACCGGGACAGGGGGGATTTATAGCAATCAGCCCCAGCATTTT
TRBJ2-3	NA	TRBV7-2	TRBD2	CASSYPSGGALDTQYF	TGTGCCAGCAGCTACCCAAGCGGGGGGGCCTTGGATACGCAGTATTTT
TRBJ1-4	NA	TRBV3-1/TRBV3-2	TRBD1	CASSQVQDRGEKLFF	TGTGCCAGCAGCCAAGTACAGGACAGGGGTGAAAAACTGTTTTTT